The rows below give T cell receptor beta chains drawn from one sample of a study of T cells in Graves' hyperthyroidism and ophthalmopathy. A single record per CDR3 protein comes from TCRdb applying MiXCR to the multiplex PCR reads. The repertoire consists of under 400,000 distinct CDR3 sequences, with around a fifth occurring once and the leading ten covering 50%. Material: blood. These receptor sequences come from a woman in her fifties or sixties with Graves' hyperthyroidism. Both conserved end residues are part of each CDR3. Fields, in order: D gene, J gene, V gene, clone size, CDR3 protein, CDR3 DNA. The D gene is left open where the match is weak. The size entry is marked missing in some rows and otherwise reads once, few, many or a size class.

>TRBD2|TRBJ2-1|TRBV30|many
CAWSPGLAGVNEQFF
TGTGCCTGGAGTCCCGGACTAGCGGGAGTTAATGAGCAGTTCTTC
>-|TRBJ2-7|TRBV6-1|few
CASRVQGSYPYEQYF
TGTGCCAGCAGAGTCCAGGGGTCCTACCCCTACGAGCAGTACTTC
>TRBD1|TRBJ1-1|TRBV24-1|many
CATSDPRGSGTEAFF
TGTGCCACCAGTGATCCCAGGGGGAGCGGCACTGAAGCTTTCTTT
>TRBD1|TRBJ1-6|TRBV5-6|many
CASRGQGASPLHF
TGTGCCAGCAGGGGACAGGGGGCTTCACCCCTCCACTTT
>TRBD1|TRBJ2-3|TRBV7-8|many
CASSPTRGGGTDTQYF
TGTGCCAGCAGCCCTACCCGAGGGGGCGGCACAGATACGCAGTATTTT
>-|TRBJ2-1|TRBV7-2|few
CASSLPSNNEQFF
TGTGCCAGCAGCTTACCCAGCAACAATGAGCAGTTCTTC
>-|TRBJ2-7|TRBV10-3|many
CAISEPPGTYEQYF
TGTGCCATCAGTGAGCCCCCGGGGACCTACGAGCAGTACTTC
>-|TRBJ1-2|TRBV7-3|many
CASSSRRYGYTF
TGTGCCAGCAGCTCACGTAGATATGGCTACACCTTC
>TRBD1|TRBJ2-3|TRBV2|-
CATFPRTGATDTQYF
TGTGCCACCTTTCCCCGGACAGGAGCCACAGATACGCAGTATTTT
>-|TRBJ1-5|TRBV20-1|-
CSARPGSTTQPQHF
TGCAGTGCCCGCCCAGGTTCTACTACTCAGCCCCAGCATTTT
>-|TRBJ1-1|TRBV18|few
CASSPRVAGVNTEAFF
TGTGCCAGCTCACCACGGGTAGCAGGGGTGAACACTGAAGCTTTCTTT
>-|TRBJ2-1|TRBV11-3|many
CASSFLSLNEQFF
TGTGCCAGCAGCTTCCTAAGCCTTAATGAGCAGTTCTTC
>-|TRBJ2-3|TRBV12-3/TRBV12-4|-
CASSIGSTDTQYF
TGTGCCAGCAGTATCGGTAGCACAGATACGCAGTATTTT
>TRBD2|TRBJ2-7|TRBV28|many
CASSPSGRRHEQYF
TGTGCCAGCAGCCCCAGCGGGAGGCGCCACGAGCAGTACTTC
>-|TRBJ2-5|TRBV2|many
CASSPNMRLAQETQYF
TGTGCCAGCAGTCCGAATATGAGACTTGCCCAAGAGACCCAGTACTTC
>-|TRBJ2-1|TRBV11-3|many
CASILGSGAGNNEQFF
TGTGCCAGCATATTGGGATCGGGAGCTGGGAACAATGAGCAGTTCTTC
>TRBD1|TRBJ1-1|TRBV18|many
CASSSDRVKVTFF
TGTGCCAGCTCATCAGACAGGGTGAAAGTGACTTTCTTT
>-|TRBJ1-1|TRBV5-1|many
CASSLARSINTEAFF
TGCGCCAGCAGCTTGGCACGGAGTATCAACACTGAAGCTTTCTTT
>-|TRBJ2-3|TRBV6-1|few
CASRTPYTDTQYF
TGTGCCAGCAGGACCCCTTATACAGATACGCAGTATTTT
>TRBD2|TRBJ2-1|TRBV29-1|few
CSVAFRLANEQFF
TGCAGCGTTGCTTTCAGACTAGCCAATGAGCAGTTCTTC
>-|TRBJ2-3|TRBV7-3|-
CASSLTFGGSDTQYF
TGTGCCAGCAGCTTAACGTTTGGGGGTTCAGATACGCAGTATTTT
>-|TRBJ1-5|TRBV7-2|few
CASSLNGRSYSNQPQHF
TGTGCCAGCAGCTTAAACGGACGGTCCTATAGCAATCAGCCCCAGCATTTT
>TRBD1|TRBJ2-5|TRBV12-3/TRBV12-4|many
CASSLGTGVRETQYF
TGTGCCAGCAGCTTGGGCACAGGGGTGAGGGAGACCCAGTACTTC
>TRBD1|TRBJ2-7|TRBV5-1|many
CASSLGQGYYEQYF
TGCGCCAGCAGCTTGGGACAGGGGTACTACGAGCAGTACTTC